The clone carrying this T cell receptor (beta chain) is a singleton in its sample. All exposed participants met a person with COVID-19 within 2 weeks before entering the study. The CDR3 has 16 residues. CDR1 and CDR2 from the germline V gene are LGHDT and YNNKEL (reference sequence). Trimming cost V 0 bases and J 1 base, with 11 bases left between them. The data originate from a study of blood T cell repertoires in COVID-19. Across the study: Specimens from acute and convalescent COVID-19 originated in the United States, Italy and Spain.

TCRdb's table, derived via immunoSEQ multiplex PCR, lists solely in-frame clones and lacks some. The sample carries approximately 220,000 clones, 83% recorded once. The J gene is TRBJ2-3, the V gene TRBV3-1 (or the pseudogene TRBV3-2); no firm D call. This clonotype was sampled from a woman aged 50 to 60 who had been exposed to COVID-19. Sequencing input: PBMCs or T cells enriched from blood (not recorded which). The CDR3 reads CASSQDLLTRTDTQYF. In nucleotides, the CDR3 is TGTGCCAGCAGCCAAGATCTTCTAACCCGCACAGATACGCAGTATTTT.